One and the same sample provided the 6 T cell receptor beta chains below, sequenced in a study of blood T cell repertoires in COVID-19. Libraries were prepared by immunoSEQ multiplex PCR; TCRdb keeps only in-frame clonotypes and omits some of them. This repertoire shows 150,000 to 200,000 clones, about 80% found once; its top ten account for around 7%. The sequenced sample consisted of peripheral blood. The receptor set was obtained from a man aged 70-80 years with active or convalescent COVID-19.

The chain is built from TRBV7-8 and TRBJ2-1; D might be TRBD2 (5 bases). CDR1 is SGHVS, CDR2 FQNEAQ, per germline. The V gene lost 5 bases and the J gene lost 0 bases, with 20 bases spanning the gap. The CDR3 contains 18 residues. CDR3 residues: CASSPGLPIGSSYNEQFF. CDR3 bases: TGTGCCAGCAGCCCGGGCCTCCCCATAGGGAGCTCCTACAATGAGCAGTTCTTC.

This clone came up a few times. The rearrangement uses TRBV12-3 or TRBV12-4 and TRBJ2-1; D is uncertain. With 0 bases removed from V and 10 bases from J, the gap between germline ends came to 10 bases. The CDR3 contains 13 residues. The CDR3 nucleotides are TGTGCCAGCAGTTTAGCGTTGAGGTTGGAGCAGTTCTTC. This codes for CASSLALRLEQFF.

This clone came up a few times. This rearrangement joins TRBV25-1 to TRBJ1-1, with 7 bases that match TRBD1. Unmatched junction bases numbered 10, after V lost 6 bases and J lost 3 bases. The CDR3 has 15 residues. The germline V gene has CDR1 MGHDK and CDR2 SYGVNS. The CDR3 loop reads CASRDGTEIDTEAFF. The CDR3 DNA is TGTGCCAGCAGGGACGGGACAGAGATTGACACTGAAGCTTTCTTT.

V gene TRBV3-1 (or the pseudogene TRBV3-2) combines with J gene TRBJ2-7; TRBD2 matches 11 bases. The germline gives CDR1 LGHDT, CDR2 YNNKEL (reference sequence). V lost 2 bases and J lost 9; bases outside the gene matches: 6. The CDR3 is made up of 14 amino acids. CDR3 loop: CASSQQTSGIRQYF. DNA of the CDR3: TGTGCCAGCAGCCAACAGACTAGCGGGATACGGCAGTACTTC.

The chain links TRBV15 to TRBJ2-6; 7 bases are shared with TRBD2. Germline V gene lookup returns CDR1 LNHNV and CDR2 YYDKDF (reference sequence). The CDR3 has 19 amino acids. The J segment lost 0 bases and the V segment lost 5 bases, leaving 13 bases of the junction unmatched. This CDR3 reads CATSPPRAGMVSGANVLTF. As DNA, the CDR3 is TGTGCCACCAGCCCGCCGCGAGCGGGGATGGTCTCTGGGGCCAACGTCCTGACTTTC.

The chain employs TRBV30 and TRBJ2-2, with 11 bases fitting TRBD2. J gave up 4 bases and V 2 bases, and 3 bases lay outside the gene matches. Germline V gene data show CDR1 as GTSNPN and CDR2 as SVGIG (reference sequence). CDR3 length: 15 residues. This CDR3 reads CAWSTSGSTTGELFF. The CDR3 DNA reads TGTGCCTGGAGTACTAGCGGGAGTACCACCGGGGAGCTGTTTTTT. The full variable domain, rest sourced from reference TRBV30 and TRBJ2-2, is SQTIHQWPATLVQPVGSPLSLECTVEGTSNPNLYWYRQAAGRGLQLLFYSVGIGQISSEVPQNLSASRPQDRQFILSSKKLLLSDSGFYLCAWSTSGSTTGELFFGEGSRLTVL.